This T cell receptor beta chain is drawn from a study of shared clonotypes between healthy human individuals (dated by TCRdb to the early 2020s). Some background on the complete study: A couple of women and a few men aged 18 to 49 years were included in the cohort. Libraries were prepared and TCR repertoires were sequenced by different laboratories using diverse techniques, in order to increase sequencing depth and limit assay-specific biases. The study deeply sequenced blood TCR repertoires of roughly five healthy adults to estimate repertoire size and the extent of clonotype sharing between individuals. Per donor, three plates each were used for CD4 naive and CD4 memory, two for CD8 naive, and one for CD8 memory. Between about 0.8 and 9.5 billion PBMCs per donor were obtained by leukapheresis.

Overall study outcomes, separate from this receptor: Larger estimated clonotype richness was generally found for naive subsets than for memory subsets. Sampling was restricted to blood, and TCR repertoires in tissues likely differ from the TCR repertoires found in blood. Pairwise subsampling indicated that sequencing depth was expected to affect the degree of clonotype sharing among donors. Even with the large sequencing depth, rarefaction of the sorted-subset datasets indicated that sequencing was incomplete. Sharing across several donors was observed for around 5% of naive CD4, around 3.5% of naive CD8, over 2% of memory CD4, and about 0.39% of memory CD8 clonotypes. Clonotypes shared by all four sorted-subset donors showed higher generation probabilities than non-shared clonotypes. Because the study included a small number of donors, the genetic and exposure-history diversity represented was limited.

TCR CDR3 regions were amplified from genomic DNA by multiplex PCR using the deep immunoSEQ assay. Extracted genomic DNA from each cell subset was spread evenly across all wells of several immunoSEQ 96-well plates, with each plate serving as a replicate. For sorted subsets, roughly 200 ng genomic DNA, equal to about 30,000 T cell genomes, was loaded into each replicate PCR. Purified libraries were quantified with a Qubit 3.0 fluorometer, sized on a Bioanalyzer 2100, and re-quantified with the KAPA Library Quantification kit. Every immunoSEQ 96-well plate was sequenced on a separate single-read 150-cycle Illumina NextSeq 550 flow cell. Processing in the source paper ran as follows. Because the immunoSEQ output held only junctional sequences and lacked quality scores, the filtering could not match the filtering applied to full-length reads. To assign V/J genes and CDR3, sequences were annotated using PyIR, a Python wrapper for IgBLAST v1.9, with IMGT germline references. Any read was removed if the V/J assignment was weak (E-value above 1e-6), the CDR3 was missing, or the read contained stop codons, out-of-frame junctions, or ambiguous translated residues. A V3J clonotype was defined by an identical inferred V gene, J gene, and CDR3 amino acid sequence. Percentage overlap between repertoires was calculated by dividing the number of shared unique clonotypes by the size of the smaller repertoire. Richness of each repertoire was evaluated using RTK rarefaction, the Chao1 estimator, and Recon v2.1 estimates of unobserved clonotypes. Generation probabilities for all TCRbeta clonotypes obtained by the gDNA method from a handful of donors were computed using OLGA. TCRdb holds this immuneACCESS table with in-frame rearrangements only. Some clones are missing; in checked studies, unresolved V genes explain under half, and the rest has no known cause. The V and J calls and clone size were taken over from that table, and D and trimming were inferred from the DNA. The sample profile shows a few million clones; approximately 96% of them were found once. Clones ranked in the top ten supply 0.13% of the sample.

The donors were healthy, HIV-negative adults with no recently reported acute infections or vaccinations. Every donor was a Caucasian adult residing in Nashville, Tennessee, USA. CD4+ T cells were enriched by magnetic negative selection; naive cells were then positively selected on CD45RA, and the negative fraction formed the memory subset. Blood was obtained by leukapheresis, after which PBMCs were separated by Ficoll-Histopaque density gradient centrifugation and cryopreserved in liquid nitrogen vapor phase. Purity and quantity of every magnetically sorted T cell population were checked by analytical flow cytometry. Genomic DNA was isolated from every sorted fraction and measured by UV absorbance on a Nanodrop 2000c. A word on this clone: Which antigen it targets is not known. Base qualities are not provided; no much larger clone lies one nucleotide away.

The V end loses 1 base and the J end loses 6 bases, and a stretch of 13 bases separates them. From the germline V gene, CDR1 is SGHTA and CDR2 is FQGNSA. The CDR3 starts with the cysteine, ends with the phenylalanine, and has 16 residues. Only the CDR3 part of the read is kept: 48 bases, read in frame from the first base. The chain joins TRBV7-2 to TRBJ1-6; TRBD1 might be the D gene, on 5 matching bases. The source is a man between 18 and 29 years old in good health. Sequencing was carried out using naive CD4+ T cells sorted from blood. Per the publication, the cell subset or site label means: CD45RA+ positively selected. The CDR3 loop reads CASSLGLGPSNSPLHF. In nucleotides, the sequence is TGTGCCAGCAGCTTAGGTCTGGGACCGAGTAATTCACCCCTCCACTTT. The CDR3 plus the reference TRBV7-2 and TRBJ1-6 genes for the other parts give the full variable domain: GAGVSQSPSNKVTEKGKDVELRCDPISGHTALYWYRQSLGQGLEFLIYFQGNSAPDKSGLPSDRFSAERTGGSVSTLTIQRTQQEDSAVYLCASSLGLGPSNSPLHFGNGTRLTVT.